Listed below are T cell receptor beta chains from one sample, sequenced in a study of spatial heterogeneity in lung cancer. TCRdb re-called the 5' RACE reads with MiXCR, one entry per CDR3 protein. Found here are approximately 110,000 distinct CDR3 sequences, 9.5% to 14% of them singletons; the top ten hold 24%. Sequencing used PBMCs, obtained at follow-up. All receptors come from a female donor with early-stage non-small cell lung cancer. Each CDR3 is given with its conserved first and last residue. Fields, in order: J gene, D gene, V gene, clone size, CDR3 DNA, CDR3 protein. The D gene is left open where the match is weak. For some rows the clone size is stated as once, few or many, or as a class when expanded; others skip it.

j_call: TRBJ1-6
d_call: NA
v_call: TRBV27
clone_size: many
cdr3_nt: TGTGCCAGCAGGCCGAGCTCCTATAATTCACCCCTCCACTTT
cdr3_aa: CASRPSSYNSPLHF

j_call: TRBJ2-7
d_call: NA
v_call: TRBV7-9
clone_size: NA
cdr3_nt: TGTGCCAGCAGCCCCCCTAATCCCTACGAGCAGTACTTC
cdr3_aa: CASSPPNPYEQYF

j_call: TRBJ2-5
d_call: TRBD2
v_call: TRBV27
clone_size: NA
cdr3_nt: TGTGCCAGCAGCCCCGGGACTAGCGGTGGGGGAGAGACCCAGTACTTC
cdr3_aa: CASSPGTSGGGETQYF

j_call: TRBJ1-1
d_call: TRBD1
v_call: TRBV5-1
clone_size: few
cdr3_nt: TGCGCCAGCAGCTGGCAGGGACAGAAGAACACTGAAGCTTTCTTT
cdr3_aa: CASSWQGQKNTEAFF

j_call: TRBJ1-5
d_call: NA
v_call: TRBV27
clone_size: few
cdr3_nt: TGTGCCAGCAGGGGGAATAGCAATCAGCCCCAGCATTTT
cdr3_aa: CASRGNSNQPQHF

j_call: TRBJ2-2
d_call: NA
v_call: TRBV2
clone_size: few
cdr3_nt: TGTGCCAGCAGCGGAGATAACACCGGGGAGCTGTTTTTT
cdr3_aa: CASSGDNTGELFF

j_call: TRBJ1-1
d_call: TRBD1
v_call: TRBV5-5
clone_size: NA
cdr3_nt: TGTGCCAGCAGCGTGGGGGACAGTGAAGCTTTCTTT
cdr3_aa: CASSVGDSEAFF

j_call: TRBJ2-1
d_call: TRBD2
v_call: TRBV12-3/TRBV12-4
clone_size: few
cdr3_nt: TGTGCCATGATGCTAGCGGGAGTAGTAAATGAGCAGTTCTTC
cdr3_aa: CAMMLAGVVNEQFF

j_call: TRBJ2-7
d_call: NA
v_call: TRBV28
clone_size: many
cdr3_nt: TGTGCCAGCAGTTTACCCAGGACCGGCGAGCAGTACTTC
cdr3_aa: CASSLPRTGEQYF

j_call: TRBJ2-7
d_call: NA
v_call: TRBV18
clone_size: NA
cdr3_nt: TGTGCCAGCTCACCGACACAGGACGAGCAGTACTTC
cdr3_aa: CASSPTQDEQYF

j_call: TRBJ1-1
d_call: TRBD1
v_call: TRBV28
clone_size: many
cdr3_nt: TGTGCCAGCAGGGCTACAGGGGGCCGGAACACTGAAGCTTTCTTT
cdr3_aa: CASRATGGRNTEAFF

j_call: TRBJ2-2
d_call: NA
v_call: TRBV11-1
clone_size: NA
cdr3_nt: TGTGCCAGCAGCTTAAAAGCCACGGACACCGGGGAGCTGTTTTTT
cdr3_aa: CASSLKATDTGELFF

j_call: TRBJ2-1
d_call: NA
v_call: TRBV4-1
clone_size: NA
cdr3_nt: TGCGCCAGCAGCTTATCCCCGGGACTTTTGGGGGAGCAGTTCTTC
cdr3_aa: CASSLSPGLLGEQFF

j_call: TRBJ2-4
d_call: NA
v_call: TRBV7-9
clone_size: NA
cdr3_nt: TGTGCCAGCAGCTCCGGGGACAAGTTGGACATTCAGTACTTC
cdr3_aa: CASSSGDKLDIQYF

j_call: TRBJ2-3
d_call: TRBD2
v_call: TRBV10-3
clone_size: NA
cdr3_nt: TGTGCCATCGGAGTAGCGGGAGTTTCTAGCACAGATACGCAGTATTTT
cdr3_aa: CAIGVAGVSSTDTQYF

j_call: TRBJ1-1
d_call: NA
v_call: TRBV7-3
clone_size: NA
cdr3_nt: TGTGCCAGCAGCTGGACAACGAACACTGAAGCTTTCTTT
cdr3_aa: CASSWTTNTEAFF

j_call: TRBJ1-4
d_call: TRBD1
v_call: TRBV12-3/TRBV12-4
clone_size: few
cdr3_nt: TGTGCCAGCAGTCCTTCCCTGGACAGGGACCAGGTTTTT
cdr3_aa: CASSPSLDRDQVF

j_call: TRBJ2-2
d_call: NA
v_call: TRBV24-1
clone_size: many
cdr3_nt: TGTGCCACCAGTGATCCCCCGAGGGGGGGCTCGGCCGGGGAGCTGTTTTTT
cdr3_aa: CATSDPPRGGSAGELFF

j_call: TRBJ2-2
d_call: TRBD1
v_call: TRBV28
clone_size: NA
cdr3_nt: TGTGCCAGCAGACAGGGACAGGGAGGAGTAGCGAACACCGGGGAGCTGTTTTTT
cdr3_aa: CASRQGQGGVANTGELFF

j_call: TRBJ1-5
d_call: TRBD1
v_call: TRBV19
clone_size: few
cdr3_nt: TGTGCCAGTAGTCGGACAGGGGGCAATCAGCCCCAGCATTTT
cdr3_aa: CASSRTGGNQPQHF

j_call: TRBJ2-5
d_call: NA
v_call: TRBV12-3/TRBV12-4
clone_size: many
cdr3_nt: TGTGCCAGCAGTTCACGGATACAGACCCAGTACTTC
cdr3_aa: CASSSRIQTQYF

j_call: TRBJ1-6
d_call: NA
v_call: TRBV30
clone_size: NA
cdr3_nt: TGTGCCTGGAGTGCAAGAGAGAATTCACCCCTCCACTTT
cdr3_aa: CAWSARENSPLHF

j_call: TRBJ1-1
d_call: TRBD1
v_call: TRBV4-1
clone_size: many
cdr3_nt: TGCGCCAGCAGCTTCCGACAGGGGGGAATCATGAACACTGAAGCTTTCTTT
cdr3_aa: CASSFRQGGIMNTEAFF

j_call: TRBJ1-1
d_call: NA
v_call: TRBV6-1
clone_size: NA
cdr3_nt: TGTGCCAGCAGGACCTTCGTTAACACTGAAGCTTTCTTT
cdr3_aa: CASRTFVNTEAFF

j_call: TRBJ2-5
d_call: NA
v_call: TRBV29-1
clone_size: NA
cdr3_nt: TGCAGCGTTGACTTGCAGGGGCGTCGGGAGACCCAGTACTTC
cdr3_aa: CSVDLQGRRETQYF

j_call: TRBJ1-4
d_call: TRBD1
v_call: TRBV28
clone_size: NA
cdr3_nt: TGTGCCAGCAGCATCGGACAGGGGGGAGGTCCTAATGAAAAACTGTTTTTT
cdr3_aa: CASSIGQGGGPNEKLFF

j_call: TRBJ1-1
d_call: NA
v_call: TRBV11-2
clone_size: NA
cdr3_nt: TGTGCCAGCAGCTTATTCACGGGAAGAGGCACTGAAGCTTTCTTT
cdr3_aa: CASSLFTGRGTEAFF

j_call: TRBJ2-2
d_call: NA
v_call: TRBV6-1
clone_size: NA
cdr3_nt: TGTGCCAGCAGTGCAGTGTCGGGCACCGGGGAGCTGTTTTTT
cdr3_aa: CASSAVSGTGELFF

j_call: TRBJ2-3
d_call: TRBD2
v_call: TRBV2
clone_size: many
cdr3_nt: TGTGCCACCAGACTAGCGGGAGGCACAGATACGCAGTATTTT
cdr3_aa: CATRLAGGTDTQYF

j_call: TRBJ2-1
d_call: NA
v_call: TRBV5-5
clone_size: many
cdr3_nt: TGTGCCAGCAGCGCCCCCCTAGCGCACTCCTACAATGAGCAGTTCTTC
cdr3_aa: CASSAPLAHSYNEQFF

j_call: TRBJ1-5
d_call: NA
v_call: TRBV9
clone_size: NA
cdr3_nt: TGTGCCAGCAGATTAGGACGGAAGATAATCAATCAGCCCCAGCATTTT
cdr3_aa: CASRLGRKIINQPQHF

j_call: TRBJ1-3
d_call: NA
v_call: TRBV3-1
clone_size: NA
cdr3_nt: TGTGCCAGCAGACCGACCGCTTCTGGAAACACCATATATTTT
cdr3_aa: CASRPTASGNTIYF

j_call: TRBJ1-1
d_call: NA
v_call: TRBV5-1
clone_size: NA
cdr3_nt: TGCGCCAGCAGCTTGGTGGGTCGCGCCACTGAAGCTTTCTTT
cdr3_aa: CASSLVGRATEAFF

j_call: TRBJ1-2
d_call: TRBD1
v_call: TRBV28
clone_size: few
cdr3_nt: TGTGCCAGCAGTGGACAGGGTAAAAGGTTTTATGGCTACACCTTC
cdr3_aa: CASSGQGKRFYGYTF

j_call: TRBJ2-1
d_call: TRBD1
v_call: TRBV28
clone_size: many
cdr3_nt: TGTGCCAGCGGACAGGGTAGTCATGAGCAGTTCTTC
cdr3_aa: CASGQGSHEQFF

j_call: TRBJ2-5
d_call: NA
v_call: TRBV29-1
clone_size: many
cdr3_nt: TGCAGCGCTGGGGGGCTTCAAGAGACCCAGTACTTC
cdr3_aa: CSAGGLQETQYF

j_call: TRBJ1-1
d_call: NA
v_call: TRBV5-1
clone_size: many
cdr3_nt: TGCGCCAGCAGCATCGGACAGCCGAACACTGAAGCTTTCTTT
cdr3_aa: CASSIGQPNTEAFF

j_call: TRBJ2-7
d_call: NA
v_call: TRBV28
clone_size: NA
cdr3_nt: TGTGTTACAGGGAACTACGAGCAGTACTTC
cdr3_aa: CVTGNYEQYF

j_call: TRBJ2-1
d_call: NA
v_call: TRBV3-1
clone_size: NA
cdr3_nt: TGTGCCAGCAGCCAAGAATGGAGTGAGCAGTTCTTC
cdr3_aa: CASSQEWSEQFF

j_call: TRBJ2-1
d_call: TRBD1
v_call: TRBV19
clone_size: few
cdr3_nt: TGTGCCAGTAGTACGGGACAGGTTCTGTTCTTC
cdr3_aa: CASSTGQVLFF

j_call: TRBJ1-5
d_call: NA
v_call: TRBV28
clone_size: few
cdr3_nt: TGTGCCAGCAGAACGAGCAATCAGCCCCAGCATTTT
cdr3_aa: CASRTSNQPQHF

j_call: TRBJ1-2
d_call: NA
v_call: TRBV6-2/TRBV6-3
clone_size: NA
cdr3_nt: TGTGCCAGCAGGGGGCTGAACTCTAACTATGGCTACACCTTC
cdr3_aa: CASRGLNSNYGYTF

j_call: TRBJ1-4
d_call: NA
v_call: TRBV6-2/TRBV6-3
clone_size: NA
cdr3_nt: TGTGCCAGCAGGCGACCGACAGCCCTCGATGAAAAACTGTTTTTT
cdr3_aa: CASRRPTALDEKLFF

j_call: TRBJ2-5
d_call: TRBD2
v_call: TRBV24-1
clone_size: many
cdr3_nt: TGTGCCACCAGTGATCCGGGACTAGCGGGAGGGTCGCTACAAGAGACCCAGTACTTC
cdr3_aa: CATSDPGLAGGSLQETQYF

j_call: TRBJ2-3
d_call: NA
v_call: TRBV5-1
clone_size: NA
cdr3_nt: TGCGCCAGCAGCTTGATACAAAGCACAGATACGCAGTATTTT
cdr3_aa: CASSLIQSTDTQYF

j_call: TRBJ2-7
d_call: NA
v_call: TRBV3-1
clone_size: NA
cdr3_nt: TGTGCCAGCAGCCTATCCGCGGGCGAGCAGTACTTC
cdr3_aa: CASSLSAGEQYF

j_call: TRBJ1-1
d_call: TRBD1
v_call: TRBV18
clone_size: NA
cdr3_nt: TGTGCCAGCTCCGGATCCGGGCAGGGGGCTTACACTGAAGCTTTCTTT
cdr3_aa: CASSGSGQGAYTEAFF

j_call: TRBJ2-1
d_call: NA
v_call: TRBV5-1
clone_size: few
cdr3_nt: TGCGCCAGCAGCTTGGGGCCAGGTTCTAATGAGCAGTTCTTC
cdr3_aa: CASSLGPGSNEQFF

j_call: TRBJ2-4
d_call: TRBD1
v_call: TRBV11-2
clone_size: few
cdr3_nt: TGTGCCAGCAGCCCAATACTAGCCGGGACAGGGGCGTTCAAAAACATTCAGTACTTC
cdr3_aa: CASSPILAGTGAFKNIQYF

j_call: TRBJ2-1
d_call: TRBD2
v_call: TRBV24-1
clone_size: once
cdr3_nt: TGTGCCACCAGTGAGACTAGCGGGTACCAGAATTACAATGAGCAGTTCTTC
cdr3_aa: CATSETSGYQNYNEQFF

j_call: TRBJ1-2
d_call: NA
v_call: TRBV24-1
clone_size: few
cdr3_nt: TGTGCCACCAGTGATGGTAGAGTTTTGGGAAAGACCTTC
cdr3_aa: CATSDGRVLGKTF

j_call: TRBJ1-2
d_call: TRBD1
v_call: TRBV28
clone_size: few
cdr3_nt: TGTGCCAGCAGCCTAATAAGTCGGACAGGGCCCACCTTC
cdr3_aa: CASSLISRTGPTF

j_call: TRBJ2-5
d_call: NA
v_call: TRBV9
clone_size: few
cdr3_nt: TGTGCCAGCAGCGTAGCTACCGGGAGCCCATTCCAAGAGACCCAGTACTTC
cdr3_aa: CASSVATGSPFQETQYF

j_call: TRBJ1-2
d_call: TRBD1
v_call: TRBV2
clone_size: few
cdr3_nt: TGTGCCAGCAGTCCCACAGGGGGCGCTGGCTATGGCTACACCTTC
cdr3_aa: CASSPTGGAGYGYTF

j_call: TRBJ1-3
d_call: NA
v_call: TRBV28
clone_size: few
cdr3_nt: TGTGCCAGCAGTTTAGAAACAGGGTTCGGAAACACCATATATTTT
cdr3_aa: CASSLETGFGNTIYF

j_call: TRBJ1-1
d_call: NA
v_call: TRBV4-3
clone_size: NA
cdr3_nt: TGCGCCAGCAGCCAAGTTTGGGGCTTGAACACTGAAGCTTTCTTT
cdr3_aa: CASSQVWGLNTEAFF